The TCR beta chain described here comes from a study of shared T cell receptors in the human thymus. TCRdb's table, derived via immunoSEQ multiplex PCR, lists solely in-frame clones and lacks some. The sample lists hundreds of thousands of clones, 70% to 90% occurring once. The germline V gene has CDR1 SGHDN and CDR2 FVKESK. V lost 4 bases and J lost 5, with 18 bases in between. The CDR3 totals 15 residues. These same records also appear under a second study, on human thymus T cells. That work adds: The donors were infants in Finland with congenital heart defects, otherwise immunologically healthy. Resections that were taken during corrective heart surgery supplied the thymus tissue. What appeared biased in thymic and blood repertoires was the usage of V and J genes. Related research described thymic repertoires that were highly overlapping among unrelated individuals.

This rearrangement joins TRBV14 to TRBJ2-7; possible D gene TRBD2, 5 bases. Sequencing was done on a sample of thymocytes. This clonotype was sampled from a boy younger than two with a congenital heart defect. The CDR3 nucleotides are TGTGCCAGCAGCCTAACGGGATCACTCTTGAACGAGCAGTACTTC. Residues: CASSLTGSLLNEQYF. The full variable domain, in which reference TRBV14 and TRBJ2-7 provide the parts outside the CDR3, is EAGVTQFPSHSVIEKGQTVTLRCDPISGHDNLYWYRRVMGKEIKFLLHFVKESKQDESGMPNNRFLAERTGGTYSTLKVQPAELEDSGVYFCASSLTGSLLNEQYFGPGTRLTVT.